This T cell receptor beta chain comes out of a study of T cells in Graves' hyperthyroidism and ophthalmopathy. Whole-study context: Prior to any treatment, at the point of initial diagnosis, peripheral blood was collected.

What was amplified from RNA transcripts were TCR beta CDR3 regions. An initial round of RT-PCR targeting the TCR CDR3 relied on the HTBI primer set. TCRdb re-called the multiplex PCR reads through MiXCR, storing one row per CDR3 protein. The table has roughly 280,000 distinct CDR3 sequences, roughly 22% seen once. The TCR was taken from a man aged 30-40 years with Graves' ophthalmopathy. The sequenced sample was blood.

CDR3 bases: TGCGCCAGCAGCCGGTCCCCGGAGGGGGGGGGCTACGAGCAGTACTTC. The encoded protein is CASSRSPEGGGYEQYF. V is TRBV4-1 and J is TRBJ2-7; perhaps TRBD2 as D (7 bases). This CDR3 has 16 residues. With 4 bases removed from V and 3 bases from J, the gap between germline ends came to 19 bases. The germline V gene has CDR1 MGHRA and CDR2 YSYEKL.